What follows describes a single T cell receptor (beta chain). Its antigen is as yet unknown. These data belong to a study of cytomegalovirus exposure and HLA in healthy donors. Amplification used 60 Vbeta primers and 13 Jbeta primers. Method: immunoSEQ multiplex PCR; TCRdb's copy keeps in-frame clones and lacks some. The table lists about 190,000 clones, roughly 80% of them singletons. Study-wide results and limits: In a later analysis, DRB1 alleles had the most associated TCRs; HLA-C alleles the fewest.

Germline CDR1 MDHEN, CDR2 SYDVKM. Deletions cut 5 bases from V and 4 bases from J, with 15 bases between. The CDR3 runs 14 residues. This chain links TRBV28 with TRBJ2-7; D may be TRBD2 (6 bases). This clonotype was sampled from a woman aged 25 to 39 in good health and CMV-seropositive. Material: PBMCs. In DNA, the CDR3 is TGTGCCAGCAGTATCCCAGTTCGGGGGTACGAGCAGTACTTC. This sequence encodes CASSIPVRGYEQYF.